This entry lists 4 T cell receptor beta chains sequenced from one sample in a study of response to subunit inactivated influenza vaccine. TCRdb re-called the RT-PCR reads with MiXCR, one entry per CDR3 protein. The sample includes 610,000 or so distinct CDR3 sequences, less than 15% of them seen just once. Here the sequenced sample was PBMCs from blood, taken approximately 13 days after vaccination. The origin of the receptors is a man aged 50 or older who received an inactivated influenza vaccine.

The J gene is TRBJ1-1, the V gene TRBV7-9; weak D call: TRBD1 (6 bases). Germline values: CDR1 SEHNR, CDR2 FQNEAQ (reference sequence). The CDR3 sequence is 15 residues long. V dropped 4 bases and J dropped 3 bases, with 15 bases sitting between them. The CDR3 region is CASSSGGGLDTEAFF. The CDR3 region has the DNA TGTGCCAGCAGCTCCGGAGGGGGATTGGACACTGAAGCTTTCTTT.

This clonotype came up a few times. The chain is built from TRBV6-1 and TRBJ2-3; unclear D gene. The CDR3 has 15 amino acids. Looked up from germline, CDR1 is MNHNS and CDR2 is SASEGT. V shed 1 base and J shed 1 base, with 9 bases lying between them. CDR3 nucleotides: TGTGCCAGCAGTGAAGAGTCTTTCGGCACAGATACGCAGTATTTT. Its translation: CASSEESFGTDTQYF.

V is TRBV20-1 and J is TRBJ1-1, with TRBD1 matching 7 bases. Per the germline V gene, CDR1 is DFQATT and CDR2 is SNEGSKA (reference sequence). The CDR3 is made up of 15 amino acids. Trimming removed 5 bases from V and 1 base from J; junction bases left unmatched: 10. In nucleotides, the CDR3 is TGCAGTGCTCCTCTCATGGGACAGCCGAACACTGAAGCTTTCTTT. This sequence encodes CSAPLMGQPNTEAFF.

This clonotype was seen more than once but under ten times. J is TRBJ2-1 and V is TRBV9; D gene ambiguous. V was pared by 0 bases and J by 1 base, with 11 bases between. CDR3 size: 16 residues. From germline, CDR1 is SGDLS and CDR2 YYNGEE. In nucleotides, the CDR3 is TGTGCCAGCAGCGTAGGTCCGGCGCGATCCTACAATGAGCAGTTCTTC. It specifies CASSVGPARSYNEQFF. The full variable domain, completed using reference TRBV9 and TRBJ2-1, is DSGVTQTPKHLITATGQRVTLRCSPRSGDLSVYWYQQSLDQGLQFLIQYYNGEERAKGNILERFSAQQFPDLHSELNLSSLELGDSALYFCASSVGPARSYNEQFFGPGTRLTVL.